The 25 T cell receptor beta chains in this list originate from one sample, sequenced in a study of beta chain features in type 1 diabetes. All of the isolated RNA was reverse transcribed, so expressed TCRB transcripts were sequenced. TCRdb keeps only in-frame clones here, not all; method: immunoSEQ multiplex PCR. The table includes 300,000 to 400,000 clones, roughly 12% detected once. The sample consisted of naive CD4+ T cells from blood. Every receptor here comes from a man in his late teens or twenties in good health.

This clone was seen more than once but under ten times. The V and J genes are TRBV13 and TRBJ1-2; a weak D match, TRBD1 (6 bases). Germline V gene data show CDR1 as PRHDT and CDR2 as FYEKMQ (reference sequence). This CDR3 has 13 residues. V lost 1 base and J 9 bases, leaving 12 bases between the germline ends. The CDR3 region is CASSLAGEMSYTF. Written as DNA, the CDR3 is TGTGCCAGCAGCTTAGCAGGGGAGATGAGCTACACCTTC.

This rearrangement joins TRBV5-1 to TRBJ2-1; 10 bases line up with TRBD2. V lost 4 bases and J lost 2; bases outside the gene matches: 12. CDR3 length: 18 residues. CDR1 is SGHRS and CDR2 is YFSETQ in the germline V gene. Here the CDR3 reads CASSKPDSGTSAYNEQFF. The CDR3, as DNA: TGCGCCAGCAGCAAGCCAGACTCCGGGACTAGCGCCTACAATGAGCAGTTCTTC.

This clone has only a few counts. The chain is built from TRBV7-9 and TRBJ2-6; D is possibly TRBD2 (5 bases). The CDR3 covers 14 residues. V was pared by 7 bases and J by 4 bases, with 11 bases between. Germline loops: CDR1 SEHNR, CDR2 FQNEAQ (reference sequence). CDR3 nucleotide sequence: TGTGCCAGCACGGAGGTGGCAGGGGCCAACGTCCTGACTTTC. Translated: CASTEVAGANVLTF.

This chain uses TRBV7-3 with TRBJ1-2, with 8 bases that match TRBD1. Germline CDR1 and CDR2: SGHTA and FQGTGA. The CDR3 runs to 14 residues. The V segment lost 7 bases and the J segment 2 bases; nucleotides outside the gene matches: 6. The CDR3 protein is CASTTGGANYGYTF. The CDR3 DNA follows: TGTGCCAGCACTACAGGGGGGGCGAACTATGGCTACACCTTC.

This clone came up many times. The sample has other DNA sequences that encode this CDR3 too. Here the CDR3 reads CATSRDRGPYEQYF. In DNA, the CDR3 is TGTGCCACCAGCAGAGACAGGGGTCCCTACGAGCAGTACTTC. J is TRBJ2-7 and V is TRBV15; tentatively, D is TRBD1 (6 bases). CDR3 size: 14 residues. CDR1 is LNHNV and CDR2 is YYDKDF in the germline V gene (reference sequence). Trimming removed 0 bases from V and 2 bases from J, with 8 bases in between.

In the case of this clone: Other DNA sequences in the same sample also yield this CDR3. V and J are TRBV7-2 and TRBJ2-3; 8 bases line up with TRBD2. The junction had 3 bases not matched to a gene; V was cut back by 1 base and J by 3 bases. The CDR3 consists of 15 residues. Germline values: CDR1 SGHTA, CDR2 FQGNSA. CDR3 protein: CASSLDPSGTDTQYF. The CDR3 DNA reads as TGTGCCAGCAGCTTAGACCCTAGCGGGACAGATACGCAGTATTTT. The complete variable domain, with remaining parts taken from reference TRBV7-2 and TRBJ2-3, reads GAGVSQSPSNKVTEKGKDVELRCDPISGHTALYWYRQSLGQGLEFLIYFQGNSAPDKSGLPSDRFSAERTGGSVSTLTIQRTQQEDSAVYLCASSLDPSGTDTQYFGPGTRLTVL.

The V gene is TRBV27, the J gene TRBJ1-5; TRBD1 matches 8 bases. V dropped 5 bases and J dropped 7; count of bases not matched to a gene: 4. Germline V lookup: CDR1 MNHEY, CDR2 SMNVEV (reference sequence). This CDR3 spans 13 amino acids. CDR3 sequence (DNA): TGTGCCAGCAGTCCCGACAGGGGACAGCCCCAGCATTTT. It translates to CASSPDRGQPQHF.

The table lists this clone with a few counts. This rearrangement joins TRBV19 to TRBJ1-1; the D is unclear. Germline V CDR1 and CDR2: LNHDA, SQIVND (reference sequence). This CDR3 spans 12 amino acids. V lost 7 bases to trimming and J lost 7 bases, with 13 bases between them. CDR3 in DNA: TGTGCCAGTAACCGACTCGGAGGTGAAGCTTTCTTT. Encoded protein: CASNRLGGEAFF.

This sequence joins TRBV25-1 and TRBJ1-2; a possible D gene is TRBD1 (6 bases). The CDR3 loop spans 13 amino acids. Trimming shortened V by 5 bases and J by 2 bases, and 9 bases separated the two germline ends. CDR1 is MGHDK and CDR2 is SYGVNS in the germline V gene. The chain's CDR3 is CASSNQGNYGYTF. Here the CDR3 DNA reads TGTGCCAGCAGTAACCAGGGGAACTATGGCTACACCTTC.

This clone was observed a handful of times. The J gene is TRBJ2-3, the V gene TRBV6-5; D perhaps matches TRBD2 (5 bases). The CDR3 sequence is 14 residues long. The ends were cut back, 6 bases at V and 4 bases at J, with 14 bases in the middle. The germline CDR1 and CDR2 sequences are MNHEY and SVGAGI. CDR3 DNA sequence: TGTGCCAGCAGGGAGGACTCTTCTCCAGATACGCAGTATTTT. Its translation is CASREDSSPDTQYF.

The V and J genes are TRBV25-1 and TRBJ2-1; 9 nucleotides agree with TRBD2. The CDR3 loop spans 16 amino acids. The germline V gene has CDR1 MGHDK and CDR2 SYGVNS. The trim removed 4 bases at V and 2 bases at J, leaving 6 bases unmatched. For the CDR3, the DNA is TGTGCCAGCAGTGTAGCGGGGGCCGTCACCTACAATGAGCAGTTCTTC. Protein product: CASSVAGAVTYNEQFF.

This chain links TRBV5-4 with TRBJ1-5, with TRBD1 matching over 7 bases. V shed 4 bases, J shed 4 bases, and the junction held 2 bases outside the gene matches. The CDR3 has 13 residues. CDR1 is SGHNT, CDR2 YYREEE, per germline (reference sequence). The CDR3: CASSRDSNQPQHF. DNA of the CDR3: TGTGCCAGCAGCCGGGACAGTAATCAGCCCCAGCATTTT.

Worth noting for this clone: In the same sample, other DNA sequences code for this CDR3. J is TRBJ2-5 and V is TRBV9; 9 nucleotides agree with TRBD1. Trimming cost V 4 bases and J 4 bases; bases outside gene matches: 5. Germline loops: CDR1 SGDLS, CDR2 YYNGEE. This CDR3 contains 14 residues. The CDR3, as DNA: TGTGCCAGCAGCCGCACAGGGGGCGGAGAGACCCAGTACTTC. It is translated as CASSRTGGGETQYF.

On this clone itself: The germline gene is not matched at one end of the junction; a read error may be the cause. This rearrangement joins TRBV7-3 to TRBJ2-2; no definite D call. This CDR3 has 14 amino acids. Germline CDR1 and CDR2: SGHTA and FQGTGA. DNA of the CDR3: TGTGCCAGCAGCCCTAGGCGGAACTCCGGGGAGCTGTTTTTT. As protein: CASSPRRNSGELFF.

The genes are TRBV7-2 and TRBJ2-7; 14 bases map to TRBD2. From germline, CDR1 is SGHTA and CDR2 FQGNSA. The CDR3 extends over 17 amino acids. With V trimmed by 5 bases and J by 7 bases, 13 bases remained unmatched. CDR3 nucleotide sequence: TGTGCCAGCAGCCACACAAGGACGGGACTAGCGGGGGAAGAGCAGTACTTC. Translated: CASSHTRTGLAGEEQYF.

J is TRBJ2-5 and V is TRBV7-2, with TRBD2 identical over 7 bases. The V and J ends lost 5 bases and 5 bases, in that order; junction bases with no gene match: 5. The CDR3 sequence is 13 residues long. Germline loops: CDR1 SGHTA, CDR2 FQGNSA. CDR3 DNA: TGTGCCAGCAGCCAGACTAGCTTTGAGACCCAGTACTTC. Encoded protein: CASSQTSFETQYF.

This clone was observed a handful of times. This chain uses TRBV27 with TRBJ2-1; TRBD2 matches 7 bases. The CDR3 length is 13 residues. Per the germline V gene, CDR1 is MNHEY and CDR2 is SMNVEV (reference sequence). V dropped 4 bases and J dropped 15; count of bases not matched to a gene: 12. CDR3 DNA: TGTGCCAGCAGTTCCACCCCTAGCGGTCGGGGGTTCTTC. This codes for CASSSTPSGRGFF.

V gene TRBV7-2 combines with J gene TRBJ2-1; 14 bases align to TRBD2. CDR1 and CDR2 from the germline V gene are SGHTA and FQGNSA. V trimming: 4 bases; J trimming: 8 bases; junction bases outside the gene matches: 4. The CDR3 sequence is 15 residues long. DNA of the CDR3: TGTGCCAGCAGCTCGGGACTAGCGGGAGTCTATGAGCAGTTCTTC. Amino acids: CASSSGLAGVYEQFF.

This clone was detected a few times. The CDR3 DNA sequence: TGTGCCAGCAGGGAGGGGATAGCCAAAAACATTCAGTACTTC. It codes for CASREGIAKNIQYF. The chain joins TRBV6-1 to TRBJ2-4; weak D call: TRBD2 (6 bases). The CDR3 covers 14 residues. The V gene's germline CDR1 is MNHNS and CDR2 SASEGT. With 6 bases removed from V and 0 bases from J, the gap between germline ends came to 9 bases.

The gene calls are TRBV9 and TRBJ2-7, with D tentatively TRBD1 (5 bases). Per the germline V gene, CDR1 is SGDLS and CDR2 is YYNGEE. Trimming pared 0 bases from V and 3 bases from J, leaving 10 bases between. This CDR3 region has 14 residues. CDR3 sequence (DNA): TGTGCCAGCAGCGTAGAGGGAAGGGGCTACGAGCAGTACTTC. Its protein product is CASSVEGRGYEQYF.

As DNA, the CDR3 is TGTGCCAGCAGTTACTCTGGAGAGCCTCAGCCCCAGCATTTT. Translation gives CASSYSGEPQPQHF. J is TRBJ1-5 and V is TRBV6-6; D is unresolved. The CDR3 contains 14 residues. The germline gives CDR1 MNHNY, CDR2 SVGAGI (reference sequence). V lost 0 bases, J lost 6 bases, and 9 bases lay in between.

The chain recombines TRBV18 with TRBJ1-1, with 10 positions matching TRBD1. The CDR3 runs 15 residues. Trimming removed 5 bases from V and 1 base from J; junction bases left unmatched: 4. CDR1 is KGHSH and CDR2 is LQKENI in the germline V gene. CDR3 sequence (DNA): TGTGCCAGCTCAACCCGGACAGGGGGGAACACTGAAGCTTTCTTT. The encoded protein is CASSTRTGGNTEAFF. The complete variable domain, with remaining parts taken from reference TRBV18 and TRBJ1-1, reads NAGVMQNPRHLVRRRGQEARLRCSPMKGHSHVYWYRQLPEEGLKFMVYLQKENIIDESGMPKERFSAEFPKEGPSILRIQQVVRGDSAAYFCASSTRTGGNTEAFFGQGTRLTVV.

This clone came up a few times. The rearrangement uses TRBV18 and TRBJ2-1; tentative D call: TRBD1 (5 bases). From germline, CDR1 is KGHSH and CDR2 LQKENI. CDR3 length equals 15 residues. V was clipped by 0 bases and J by 7 bases, with 13 bases between them. The CDR3 region is CASSPPRQGINEQFF. The CDR3, as DNA: TGTGCCAGCTCACCACCGCGGCAGGGAATTAATGAGCAGTTCTTC.

The genes are TRBV10-3 and TRBJ2-3; D ambiguous. The germline V and J ends were trimmed by 3 bases and 2 bases, with 9 bases remaining between them. The germline V gene encodes CDR1 ENHRY and CDR2 SYGVKD. The CDR3 sequence is 14 residues long. The CDR3 DNA reads as TGTGCCATCAGTGATCCAGGCACCACAGATACGCAGTATTTT. As protein: CAISDPGTTDTQYF.

This clone was seen a few times. CDR3 in amino acids: CASSFGQGTDTQYF. The CDR3 DNA follows: TGTGCCAGCAGCTTTGGACAGGGGACAGATACGCAGTATTTT. The chain has TRBV5-8 and TRBJ2-3, with 9 bases aligning to TRBD1. CDR1 is SGHTS and CDR2 is YDEGEE in the germline V gene. The trim removed 2 bases at V and 3 bases at J, leaving 1 base unmatched. The CDR3 has 14 amino acids.